This T cell receptor beta chain was captured in a study of CD8 T cells in Susac syndrome. Study at large: Of the sequenced Susac syndrome patients, more than five had active disease and roughly eight were in remission. Study-wide points: Several Susac-specific public clones appeared in CD8+ TEMRA repertoires, and 15 to 20 in total CD8+ repertoires.

This CDR3 has 12 amino acids. Germline-derived CDR1 and CDR2 are SGHTS and YDEGEE. V dropped 2 bases and J dropped 10 bases, with 7 bases sitting between them. Points on this clonotype: The target antigen is unknown.

RNA totalling roughly 0.5 to 1 ug underwent reverse transcription with random hexamers. TCRdb analysed the immunoSEQ multiplex PCR reads with MiXCR anew, one entry per CDR3 protein. Of under 200,000 distinct CDR3 sequences listed, roughly 94% are singletons. Source material: CD8+ T cells from PBMCs. This rearrangement joins TRBV5-8 to TRBJ1-6; no firm D call. The TCR sequence derives from a human donor with Susac syndrome. CDR3 in DNA: TGTGCCAGCAGCTTAGGTACATCACCCCTCCACTTT. It codes for CASSLGTSPLHF.